Shown below are 5 T cell receptor beta chains from a single sample sequenced in a study of blood T cell repertoires in COVID-19. Here immunoSEQ multiplex PCR was the method, and the copy in TCRdb shows in-frame clones only, minus some. The table includes about 94,000 clones, roughly four fifths detected once. Sequencing input: peripheral blood. The receptor source for this set is a man in his fifties or sixties with acute or convalescent COVID-19.

CDR3 protein: CASSPPTGVGSYEQYF. In nucleotides, the CDR3 is TGCGCCAGCAGCCCACCTACCGGGGTTGGTTCCTACGAGCAGTACTTC. The genes are TRBV4-1 and TRBJ2-7; maybe TRBD2 (5 bases). The CDR3 has 16 residues. The germline CDR1 and CDR2 sequences are MGHRA and YSYEKL. V lost 4 bases, J lost 1 base, and 17 bases lay in between.

J is TRBJ2-7 and V is TRBV6-4, with D perhaps TRBD1 (5 bases). V was pared by 5 bases and J by 8 bases, with 19 bases between. CDR1 is MRHNA, CDR2 SNTAGT, per germline. CDR3 length: 14 amino acids. The CDR3 DNA sequence: TGTGCCAGCAGTCGGACATCCAACATTGATAAGCAGTACTTC. Its translation: CASSRTSNIDKQYF.

This chain uses TRBV5-5 with TRBJ1-5, with D maybe TRBD1 (5 bases). The CDR3 runs 15 residues. V was cut by 1 base and J by 2 bases, with 10 bases left in between. In germline, CDR1 is SGHKS, CDR2 YYEKEE (reference sequence). For the CDR3, the DNA is TGTGCCAGCAGCTTGCAGGGATTAGGCAATCAGCCCCAGCATTTT. Protein: CASSLQGLGNQPQHF. Full variable domain (rest looked up from reference TRBV5-5 and TRBJ1-5): DAGVTQSPTHLIKTRGQQVTLRCSPISGHKSVSWYQQVLGQGPQFIFQYYEKEERGRGNFPDRFSARQFPNYSSELNVNALLLGDSALYLCASSLQGLGNQPQHFGDGTRLSIL.

J is TRBJ1-1 and V is TRBV6-2 or TRBV6-3; D remains unclear. With 4 bases removed from V and 1 base from J, the gap between germline ends came to 10 bases. This CDR3 is 14 amino acids long. CDR1 and CDR2 (germline): MNHEY, SVGEGT. Written as DNA, the CDR3 is TGTGCCAGCAGTTTGAGGGCAGGGAACACTGAAGCTTTCTTT. Its protein is CASSLRAGNTEAFF.

This sequence joins TRBV27 and TRBJ1-1, with no clear D. Germline V CDR1 and CDR2: MNHEY, SMNVEV (reference sequence). The V gene lost 2 bases and the J gene lost 1 base, with 8 bases spanning the gap. This CDR3 region has 14 residues. DNA of the CDR3: TGTGCCAGCAGTTTAGACGGCGGGAACACTGAAGCTTTCTTT. It specifies CASSLDGGNTEAFF.